This T cell receptor (beta chain) is drawn from a study of siplizumab effects on memory and regulatory T cells. Findings and limits, study-wide: For mappable alloreactive CD4+ clones, the mean Treg-derived fraction was less than 70% with siplizumab and 25% to 30% in controls.

V shed 4 bases and J shed 4 bases, with 11 bases lying between them. This CDR3 spans 14 amino acids. Germline assignment: CDR1 SGHTS and CDR2 YDEGEE. Regarding this clone: Its cognate antigen is unknown.

Sequencing of each sample assayed about 10^5 TCR templates. The data were produced by immunoSEQ multiplex PCR, yet TCRdb's version contains in-frame clones alone and is incomplete. The sample carries 90,000 to 140,000 clones, about 92% recorded once. This sequence joins TRBV5-8 and TRBJ2-2, with D possibly being TRBD1 or TRBD2 (6 bases each). Sequenced sample: CD4+ T cells sorted from blood. This receptor was obtained from a human donor in good health. CDR3 region: CASSIQGGTGELFF. The CDR3, as DNA: TGTGCCAGCAGCATACAGGGAGGCACCGGGGAGCTGTTTTTT.